The T cell receptor beta chain under discussion was sequenced for a study of blood T cell repertoires in COVID-19. This clone was seen a single time. This table comes from immunoSEQ multiplex PCR, and its TCRdb copy is limited to in-frame clones, with some not included. Of about 140,000 clones in the sample, approximately 86% were seen once. The CDR3 has 15 residues. Germline CDR1 is MNHEY and CDR2 is SMNVEV (reference sequence). The germline V and J ends were trimmed by 4 bases and 0 bases, with 12 bases remaining between them. What was sequenced was peripheral blood. This clonotype originated in a woman aged 55-69 years with acute or convalescent COVID-19. This rearrangement joins TRBV27 to TRBJ1-2; perhaps TRBD1 as D (6 bases). CDR3 in amino acids: CASSSPGAANYGYTF. CDR3 nucleotides: TGTGCCAGCAGTTCGCCAGGGGCCGCTAACTATGGCTACACCTTC.